A single sample is the source of the 25 T cell receptor beta chains below, sequenced in a study of cytomegalovirus exposure and HLA in healthy donors. The PCR had 60 Vbeta and 13 Jbeta primers. Clones were sequenced by immunoSEQ multiplex PCR, and TCRdb holds only the in-frame ones, with some missing. The data contain approximately 100,000 clones, roughly 85% of them singletons. The source material was PBMCs. The receptor source for this set is a woman aged 35 to 49 in good health and CMV-seronegative.

The chain carries TRBV28 and TRBJ2-5; D not certain. The germline V gene encodes CDR1 MDHEN and CDR2 SYDVKM. V was shortened by 5 bases and J by 5 bases, with 24 bases between the two germline ends. The CDR3 covers 17 residues. CDR3 bases: TGTGCCAGCAGTACCCTCCTCCAGGTGGCCGAACGTGAGACCCAGTACTTC. The encoded protein is CASSTLLQVAERETQYF.

This clone turned up a few times. The rearrangement joins TRBV5-5 to TRBJ1-2; 8 nucleotides line up with TRBD1. The CDR3 sequence is 15 residues long. The trim removed 4 bases at V and 4 bases at J, leaving 9 bases unmatched. From germline, CDR1 is SGHKS and CDR2 YYEKEE (reference sequence). The CDR3 here is CASSPGGAALYGYTF. The CDR3 bases are TGTGCCAGCAGCCCAGGGGGCGCTGCCCTCTATGGCTACACCTTC.

Note on this clone: Germline is not matched at one junction end, which may reflect a read error. V usage is TRBV5-4 and J usage is TRBJ2-3; TRBD1 or TRBD2 may be the D gene (5 bases each). The germline V gene encodes CDR1 SGHNT and CDR2 YYREEE (reference sequence). The CDR3 length is 13 residues. The CDR3 sequence is CACRAGVEDTQYF. DNA for the CDR3: TGTGCCTGCAGGGCGGGTGTAGAAGATACGCAGTATTTT.

The gene calls are TRBV7-2 and TRBJ2-2; possible D gene TRBD2, 6 bases. Germline V gene data show CDR1 as SGHTA and CDR2 as FQGNSA. The CDR3 totals 14 residues. V lost 7 bases and J lost 6, with 15 bases in between. DNA for the CDR3: TGTGCCAGCACCCCGGGGCGGGGACCCGGGGAGCTGTTTTTT. It encodes CASTPGRGPGELFF.

The chain combines TRBV5-8 with TRBJ1-1; 7 bases line up with TRBD1. Germline V gene sequence: CDR1 SGHTS, CDR2 YDEGEE. The CDR3 is made up of 15 amino acids. V shed 2 bases, J shed 2 bases, and the junction held 6 bases outside the gene matches. CDR3 DNA: TGTGCCAGCAGCTTCAGGGGGTGGGTAAACACTGAAGCTTTCTTT. Translation: CASSFRGWVNTEAFF.

The rearrangement joins TRBV28 to TRBJ2-7; TRBD2 matches at 9 bases. Germline V gives CDR1 MDHEN, CDR2 SYDVKM. This CDR3 has 14 residues. V dropped 2 bases and J dropped 5; count of bases not matched to a gene: 4. CDR3 protein: CASSLAGGPHEQYF. Here the CDR3 DNA reads TGTGCCAGCAGTTTAGCGGGAGGGCCCCACGAGCAGTACTTC.

The chain links TRBV10-1 to TRBJ2-7; 10 nucleotides agree with TRBD2. This CDR3 comprises 14 residues. CDR1 is WNHNN and CDR2 is SYGVQD in the germline V gene (reference sequence). With V trimmed by 5 bases and J by 5 bases, 6 bases remained unmatched. The CDR3 is CASSPSGSGHEQYF. In DNA form, the CDR3 reads TGCGCCAGCAGTCCTAGCGGGAGTGGCCACGAGCAGTACTTC.

The rearrangement joins TRBV4-1 to TRBJ1-1; D remains unclear. CDR3 length: 14 residues. V was shortened by 3 bases and J by 3 bases, with 11 bases between the two germline ends. Germline V gene lookup returns CDR1 MGHRA and CDR2 YSYEKL. The DNA of the CDR3 is TGCGCCAGCAGCCATAGAAGCCGGGACACTGAAGCTTTCTTT. This gives the protein CASSHRSRDTEAFF.

The chain is built from TRBV27 and TRBJ2-7; 8 bases align to TRBD1. The CDR3 loop spans 13 amino acids. The germline V gene has CDR1 MNHEY and CDR2 SMNVEV (reference sequence). After removal of 6 bases from V and 3 bases from J, the junction contained 4 bases not matched to a gene. Here the CDR3 reads CASSPDRDYEQYF. The CDR3 nucleotides are TGTGCCAGCAGCCCGGACAGGGACTACGAGCAGTACTTC.

The V gene is TRBV5-1, the J gene TRBJ1-1; D not certain. The CDR3 spans 14 residues. Germline lookup yields CDR1 SGHRS and CDR2 YFSETQ. Between the trimmed V and J ends, which lost 1 base and 2 bases, there was a span of 9 bases. The CDR3 loop is CASSLSSTNTEAFF. The CDR3 DNA reads as TGCGCCAGCAGCTTGAGTAGCACCAACACTGAAGCTTTCTTT.

The V call is TRBV28, the J call TRBJ2-3, with 13 bases aligning to TRBD2. Germline values: CDR1 MDHEN, CDR2 SYDVKM. Losses at the gene ends were 4 bases for V and 2 bases for J; bases not matched to a gene: 6. There are 17 residues in the CDR3. The CDR3 coding sequence is TGTGCCAGCAGTTCCCTACTAGCGGGGGGGGACACAGATACGCAGTATTTT. Residues: CASSSLLAGGDTDTQYF.

This chain uses TRBV4-3 with TRBJ1-5; possible D gene TRBD1, 5 bases. The ends were cut back, 4 bases at V and 3 bases at J, with 13 bases in the middle. The CDR3 extends over 15 amino acids. In germline, CDR1 is LGHNA, CDR2 YSLEER. The CDR3 here is CASSPTRGSNQPQHF. CDR3 in DNA: TGCGCCAGCAGCCCCACGCGGGGGTCCAATCAGCCCCAGCATTTT.

In nucleotides, the CDR3 is TGCGCCAGCAGCCCGACTAGCGGGAGAACGAATGAGCAGTTCTTC. Translation gives CASSPTSGRTNEQFF. V is TRBV4-3 and J is TRBJ2-1; 12 bases fit TRBD2. Per the germline V gene, CDR1 is LGHNA and CDR2 is YSLEER. The CDR3 has 15 amino acids. The trim removed 4 bases at V and 7 bases at J, leaving 5 bases unmatched.

The CDR3 nucleotides read TGTGCCAGCAGTCCTCTGGGACAGGGCCACGGCTACACCTTC. Translated: CASSPLGQGHGYTF. The V call is TRBV6-1, the J call TRBJ1-2; 9 positions match TRBD1. This CDR3 has 14 amino acids. Germline CDR1 is MNHNS and CDR2 is SASEGT. After removal of 5 bases from V and 8 bases from J, the junction contained 9 bases not matched to a gene.

The chain employs TRBV6-1 and TRBJ1-1; D is uncertain. The CDR3 contains 13 residues. Trimming took 1 base from V and 7 from J, leaving 10 bases between them. CDR1 and CDR2 (germline): MNHNS, SASEGT. The CDR3 DNA reads as TGTGCCAGCAGTGAAGTGGCAGAAAGTGAAGCTTTCTTT. Residues: CASSEVAESEAFF.

A single count supports this clone. V is TRBV10-3 and J is TRBJ2-1; the match to TRBD2 covers 7 bases. After removal of 3 bases from V and 10 bases from J, the junction contained 12 bases not matched to a gene. This CDR3 spans 15 amino acids. In germline, CDR1 is ENHRY, CDR2 SYGVKD. CDR3 sequence: CAISENLAGRGEQFF. In DNA form, the CDR3 reads TGTGCCATCAGTGAAAATTTAGCGGGCCGGGGAGAGCAGTTCTTC.

The gene calls are TRBV5-5 and TRBJ1-5; D remains unclear. The V end lost 4 bases, the J end lost 3 bases, and 5 bases lay between the germline ends. The germline V gene encodes CDR1 SGHKS and CDR2 YYEKEE (reference sequence). The CDR3 runs 12 residues. CDR3 DNA sequence: TGTGCCAGCAGCCTATCCAATCAGCCCCAGCATTTT. Its protein is CASSLSNQPQHF.

The table lists this clone with a count of one. V usage is TRBV5-1 and J usage is TRBJ2-3, with D possibly TRBD2 on 5 matching bases. Trimming removed 0 bases from V and 4 bases from J, with 9 bases in between. Germline-derived CDR1 and CDR2 are SGHRS and YFSETQ. The CDR3 consists of 14 residues. The CDR3 region has the DNA TGCGCCAGCAGCTTGGATAGCGATTCAGATACGCAGTATTTT. This gives the protein CASSLDSDSDTQYF.

The gene calls are TRBV7-2 and TRBJ2-1; TRBD2 matches at 10 bases. This CDR3 is built from 16 residues. The V gene end was trimmed by 2 bases and the J gene end by 2 bases; junction bases not matched to a gene: 3. Looked up from germline, CDR1 is SGHTA and CDR2 is FQGNSA. The CDR3 region has the DNA TGTGCCAGCAGCTTATCTAGCGGGAGTGCCTACAATGAGCAGTTCTTC. It is translated as CASSLSSGSAYNEQFF. The full variable domain, rest sourced from reference TRBV7-2 and TRBJ2-1, is GAGVSQSPSNKVTEKGKDVELRCDPISGHTALYWYRQSLGQGLEFLIYFQGNSAPDKSGLPSDRFSAERTGGSVSTLTIQRTQQEDSAVYLCASSLSSGSAYNEQFFGPGTRLTVL.

Concerning this clone itself: This same CDR3 is encoded by further DNA sequences in the sample. The rearrangement joins TRBV7-2 to TRBJ2-5; 7 positions match TRBD1. Trimming removed 5 bases from V and 5 bases from J; junction bases left unmatched: 5. CDR1 is SGHTA, CDR2 FQGNSA, per germline. This CDR3 has 13 amino acids. DNA of the CDR3: TGTGCCAGCAGCCTTACAGGGGAGGAGACCCAGTACTTC. This gives the protein CASSLTGEETQYF.

The rearrangement links TRBV30 to TRBJ1-5, with 7 bases that match TRBD1. CDR3 size: 13 residues. V trimming: 4 bases; J trimming: 6 bases; junction bases outside the gene matches: 6. CDR1 is GTSNPN and CDR2 is SVGIG in the germline V gene (reference sequence). The CDR3 protein is CAWTLGDSQPQHF. CDR3 bases: TGTGCCTGGACTTTAGGGGACAGTCAGCCCCAGCATTTT.

The rearrangement joins TRBV4-3 to TRBJ2-7, with D possibly matching TRBD2 (5 bases). Trimming took 0 bases from V and 4 from J, leaving 10 bases between them. This CDR3 spans 14 amino acids. CDR1 and CDR2 from the germline V gene are LGHNA and YSLEER. The CDR3 region has the DNA TGCGCCAGCAGCCAAGACAGGAGGTATTACGAGCAGTACTTC. It encodes CASSQDRRYYEQYF.

This clone qualifies as medium-sized. This chain connects TRBV10-3 to TRBJ2-7, with TRBD1 identical over 9 bases. Germline CDR1 ENHRY, CDR2 SYGVKD. This CDR3 contains 16 residues. Trimming took 4 bases from V and 0 from J; bases not matched to a gene: 7. CDR3 bases: TGTGCCATCAGTGTACCGGGACAGGGCAGCTCCTACGAGCAGTACTTC. This gives the protein CAISVPGQGSSYEQYF.

The V and J genes are TRBV23-1 and TRBJ1-1, with 7 bases aligning to TRBD1. TRBV23-1 counts as an open reading frame of uncertain function. CDR3 length: 16 amino acids. V was clipped by 4 bases and J by 2 bases; unmatched bases: 10. The CDR3 DNA reads as TGCGCCAGCAGTCCCCCCCACAGGGGCCACAACACTGAAGCTTTCTTT. This encodes CASSPPHRGHNTEAFF.

The V gene is TRBV29-1, the J gene TRBJ2-1; D is unclear. The CDR3 has 11 amino acids. Trimming removed 3 bases at V and 4 bases at J, with 4 bases between. Per germline, CDR1 SQVTM and CDR2 ANQGSEA. The CDR3 region has the DNA TGCAGCGTTGATGTATACAATGAGCAGTTCTTC. Translation gives CSVDVYNEQFF.